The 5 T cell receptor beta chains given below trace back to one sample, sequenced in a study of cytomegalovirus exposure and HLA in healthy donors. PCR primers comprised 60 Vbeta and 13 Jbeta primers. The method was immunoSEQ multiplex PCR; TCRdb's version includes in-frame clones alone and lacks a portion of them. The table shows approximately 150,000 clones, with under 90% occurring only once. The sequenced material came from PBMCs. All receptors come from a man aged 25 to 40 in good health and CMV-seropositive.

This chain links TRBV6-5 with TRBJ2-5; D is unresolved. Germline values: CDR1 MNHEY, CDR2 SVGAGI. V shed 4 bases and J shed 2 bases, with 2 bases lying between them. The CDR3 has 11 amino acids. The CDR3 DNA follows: TGTGCCAGCAGTTCTCAAGAGACCCAGTACTTC. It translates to CASSSQETQYF.

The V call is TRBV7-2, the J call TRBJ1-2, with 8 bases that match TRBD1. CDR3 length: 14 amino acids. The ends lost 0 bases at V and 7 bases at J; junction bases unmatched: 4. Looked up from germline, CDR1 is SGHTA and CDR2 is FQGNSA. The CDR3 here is CASSLAVRGPGYTF. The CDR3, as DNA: TGTGCCAGCAGCTTAGCGGTCAGGGGGCCTGGCTACACCTTC.

CDR3 loop: CASSLGDRRVDGYTF. Here the CDR3 DNA reads TGTGCCAGCAGCCTCGGTGACAGACGAGTAGATGGCTACACCTTC. The chain couples TRBV6-1 to TRBJ1-2, with D tentatively TRBD1 (5 bases). This CDR3 is built from 15 residues. Trimming took 6 bases from V and 6 from J, leaving 20 bases between them. From germline, CDR1 is MNHNS and CDR2 SASEGT.

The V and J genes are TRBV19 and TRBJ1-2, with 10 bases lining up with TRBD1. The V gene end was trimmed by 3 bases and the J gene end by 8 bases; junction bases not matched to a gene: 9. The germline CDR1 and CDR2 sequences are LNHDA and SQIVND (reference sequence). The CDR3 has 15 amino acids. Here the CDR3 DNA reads TGTGCCAGTAGTATTCCCGGACAGGGGGTTGGCGGCTACACCTTC. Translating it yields CASSIPGQGVGGYTF.

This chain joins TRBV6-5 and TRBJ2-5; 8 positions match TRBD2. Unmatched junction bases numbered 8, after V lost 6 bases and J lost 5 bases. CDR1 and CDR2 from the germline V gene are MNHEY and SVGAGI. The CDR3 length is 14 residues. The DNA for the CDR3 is TGTGCCAGCAGCCTACTAGCGGCGGGGGAGACCCAGTACTTC. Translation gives CASSLLAAGETQYF.